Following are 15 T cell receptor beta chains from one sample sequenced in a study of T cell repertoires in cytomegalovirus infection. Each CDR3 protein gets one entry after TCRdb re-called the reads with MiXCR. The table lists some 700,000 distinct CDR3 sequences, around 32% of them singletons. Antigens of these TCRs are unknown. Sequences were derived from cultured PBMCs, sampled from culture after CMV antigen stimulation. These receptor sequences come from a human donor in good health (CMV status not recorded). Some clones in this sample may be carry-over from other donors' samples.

CDR3: CASSLGRIGIYEQYF. CDR3 nucleotides: TGTGCCAGCAGCCTCGGACGGATCGGGATTTACGAGCAGTACTTC. The rearrangement links TRBV11-2 to TRBJ2-7; the D gene is possibly TRBD2 (5 bases). Germline V gene sequence: CDR1 SGHAT, CDR2 FQNNGV. The V end lost 5 bases, the J end lost 4 bases, and 18 bases lay between the germline ends. The CDR3 sequence is 15 residues long.

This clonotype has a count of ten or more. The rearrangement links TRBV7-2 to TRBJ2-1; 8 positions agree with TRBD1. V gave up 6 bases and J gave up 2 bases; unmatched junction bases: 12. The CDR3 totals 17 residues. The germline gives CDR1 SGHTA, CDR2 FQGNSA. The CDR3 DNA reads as TGTGCCAGCAGTTCGACAGGGGTGGCGAGAGCCTACAATGAGCAGTTCTTC. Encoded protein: CASSSTGVARAYNEQFF.

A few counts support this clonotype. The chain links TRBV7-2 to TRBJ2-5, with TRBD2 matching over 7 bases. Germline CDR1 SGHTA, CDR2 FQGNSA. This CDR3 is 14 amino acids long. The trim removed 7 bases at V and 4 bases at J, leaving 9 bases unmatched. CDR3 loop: CASKGGRGSETQYF. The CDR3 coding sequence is TGTGCCAGCAAGGGCGGGAGAGGGTCAGAGACCCAGTACTTC.

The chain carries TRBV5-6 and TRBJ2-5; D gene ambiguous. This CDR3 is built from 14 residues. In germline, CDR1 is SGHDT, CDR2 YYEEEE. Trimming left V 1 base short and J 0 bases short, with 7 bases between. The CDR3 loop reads CASSLFSDQETQYF. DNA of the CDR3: TGTGCCAGCAGCTTGTTTAGTGACCAAGAGACCCAGTACTTC.

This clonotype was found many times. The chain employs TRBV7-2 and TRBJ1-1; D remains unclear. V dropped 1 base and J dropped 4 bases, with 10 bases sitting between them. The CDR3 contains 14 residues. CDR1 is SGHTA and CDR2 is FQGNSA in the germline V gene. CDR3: CASSLVPATTEAFF. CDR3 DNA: TGTGCCAGCAGCTTAGTCCCGGCAACCACTGAAGCTTTCTTT.

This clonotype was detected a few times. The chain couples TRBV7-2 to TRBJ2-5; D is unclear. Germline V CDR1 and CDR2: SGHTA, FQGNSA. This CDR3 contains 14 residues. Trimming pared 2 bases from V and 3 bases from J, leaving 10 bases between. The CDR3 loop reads CASSLFSTEETQYF. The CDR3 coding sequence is TGTGCCAGCAGCTTATTTAGTACAGAAGAGACCCAGTACTTC.

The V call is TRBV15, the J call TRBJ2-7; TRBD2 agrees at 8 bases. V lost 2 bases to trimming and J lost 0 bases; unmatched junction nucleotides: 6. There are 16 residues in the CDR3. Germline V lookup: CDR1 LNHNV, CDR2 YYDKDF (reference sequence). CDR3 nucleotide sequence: TGTGCCACCAGCAGATCGGGGGGGGGAAGCTCCTACGAGCAGTACTTC. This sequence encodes CATSRSGGGSSYEQYF.

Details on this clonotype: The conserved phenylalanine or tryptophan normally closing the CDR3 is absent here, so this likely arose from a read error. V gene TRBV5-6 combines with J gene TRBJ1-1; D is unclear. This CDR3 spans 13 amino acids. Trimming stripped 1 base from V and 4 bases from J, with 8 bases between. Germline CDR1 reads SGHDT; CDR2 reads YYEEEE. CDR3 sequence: CASSLSPSTEAFL. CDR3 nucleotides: TGTGCCAGCAGCTTGAGCCCGAGCACTGAAGCTTTCTTA.

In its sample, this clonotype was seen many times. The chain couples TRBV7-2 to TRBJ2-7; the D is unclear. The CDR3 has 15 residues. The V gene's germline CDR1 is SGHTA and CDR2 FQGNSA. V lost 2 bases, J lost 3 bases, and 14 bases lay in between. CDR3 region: CASSLLGFAGYEQYF. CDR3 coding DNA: TGTGCCAGCAGCTTACTGGGCTTTGCCGGCTACGAGCAGTACTTC. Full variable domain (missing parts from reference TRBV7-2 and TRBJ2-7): GAGVSQSPSNKVTEKGKDVELRCDPISGHTALYWYRQSLGQGLEFLIYFQGNSAPDKSGLPSDRFSAERTGGSVSTLTIQRTQQEDSAVYLCASSLLGFAGYEQYFGPGTRLTVT.

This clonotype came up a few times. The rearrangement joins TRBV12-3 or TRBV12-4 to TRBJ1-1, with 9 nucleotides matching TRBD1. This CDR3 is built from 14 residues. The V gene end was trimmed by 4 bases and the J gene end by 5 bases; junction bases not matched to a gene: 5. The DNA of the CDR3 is TGTGCCAGCAGTTCCAACAGGGGGCAAACTGAAGCTTTCTTT. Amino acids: CASSSNRGQTEAFF.

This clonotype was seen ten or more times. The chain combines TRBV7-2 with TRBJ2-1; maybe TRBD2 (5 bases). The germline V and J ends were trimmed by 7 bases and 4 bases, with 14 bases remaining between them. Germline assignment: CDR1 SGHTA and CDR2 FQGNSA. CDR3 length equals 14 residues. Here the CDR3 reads CASTWVERYNEQFF. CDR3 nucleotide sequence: TGTGCCAGCACCTGGGTGGAGCGGTACAATGAGCAGTTCTTC.

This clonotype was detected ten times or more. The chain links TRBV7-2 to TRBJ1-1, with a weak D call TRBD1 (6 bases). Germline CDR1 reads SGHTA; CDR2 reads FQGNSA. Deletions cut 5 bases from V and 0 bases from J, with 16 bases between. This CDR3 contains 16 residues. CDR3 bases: TGTGCCAGCAGCCCGGGGGGGGGGCGCATGAACACTGAAGCTTTCTTT. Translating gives CASSPGGGRMNTEAFF.

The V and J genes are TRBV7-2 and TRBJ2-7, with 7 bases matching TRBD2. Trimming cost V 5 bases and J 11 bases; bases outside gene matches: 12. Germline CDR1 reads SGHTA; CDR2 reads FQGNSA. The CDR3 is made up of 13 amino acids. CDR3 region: CASSPEEAGNKYF. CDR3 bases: TGTGCCAGCAGCCCTGAGGAAGCGGGAAACAAGTACTTC. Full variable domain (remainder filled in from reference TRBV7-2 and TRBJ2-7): GAGVSQSPSNKVTEKGKDVELRCDPISGHTALYWYRQSLGQGLEFLIYFQGNSAPDKSGLPSDRFSAERTGGSVSTLTIQRTQQEDSAVYLCASSPEEAGNKYFGPGTRLTVT.

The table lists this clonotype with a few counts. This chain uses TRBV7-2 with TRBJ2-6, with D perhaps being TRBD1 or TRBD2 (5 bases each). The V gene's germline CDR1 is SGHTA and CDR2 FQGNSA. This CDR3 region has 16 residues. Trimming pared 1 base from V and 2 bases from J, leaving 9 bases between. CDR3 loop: CASSLVWGTGANVLTF. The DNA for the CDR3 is TGTGCCAGCAGCTTAGTATGGGGGACTGGGGCCAACGTCCTGACTTTC.

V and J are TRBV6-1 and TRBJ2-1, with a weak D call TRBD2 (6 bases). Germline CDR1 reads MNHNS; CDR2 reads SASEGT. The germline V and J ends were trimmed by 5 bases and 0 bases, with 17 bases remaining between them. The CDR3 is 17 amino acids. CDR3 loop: CASSKRRRGLSYNEQFF. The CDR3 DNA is TGTGCCAGCAGTAAGCGCAGGAGGGGTCTCTCCTACAATGAGCAGTTCTTC.